These 21 T cell receptor beta chains originate from one sample sequenced in a study of blood T cells in healthy people across ages. A sample-barcoded 5' primer and a J-beta primer mix were used in a second PCR of about 6 to 11 cycles. Each CDR3 protein is one row after TCRdb ran MiXCR on the 5' RACE reads. The table shows approximately 730,000 distinct CDR3 sequences, with approximately 43% occurring only once. The specimen sequenced was blood. These receptors were obtained from an older woman in good health.

This clonotype was seen more than once but under ten times. The chain links TRBV3-1 to TRBJ2-1, with 9 bases that match TRBD2. With V trimmed by 3 bases and J by 0 bases, 3 bases remained unmatched. Looked up from germline, CDR1 is LGHDT and CDR2 is YNNKEL (reference sequence). This CDR3 has 16 residues. CDR3 loop: CASSQERGDSYNEQFF. As DNA, the CDR3 is TGTGCCAGCAGCCAGGAGCGGGGGGACTCCTACAATGAGCAGTTCTTC.

Ten or more counts support this clonotype. J is TRBJ2-7 and V is TRBV4-3; D not certain. The germline V gene has CDR1 LGHNA and CDR2 YSLEER. The germline V and J ends were trimmed by 3 bases and 1 base, with 19 bases remaining between them. The CDR3 has 17 amino acids. CDR3: CASSHDPDGISSYEQYF. The CDR3 DNA follows: TGCGCCAGCAGCCACGACCCTGACGGAATATCTTCCTACGAGCAGTACTTC.

The chain employs TRBV20-1 and TRBJ2-5, with D maybe TRBD2 (6 bases). The germline V gene encodes CDR1 DFQATT and CDR2 SNEGSKA (reference sequence). Trimming removed 6 bases from V and 5 bases from J, with 22 bases in between. CDR3 length: 15 residues. As DNA, the CDR3 is TGCAGTGCCCCCGGATCGGGGAGGACTTGGGAGACCCAGTACTTC. It yields the protein CSAPGSGRTWETQYF.

This clonotype was seen many times. The CDR3 DNA reads TGCGCCAGCAGCCAAGCCCACGGGCTAGCGGGAAGTTACGAGCAGTACTTC. The encoded protein is CASSQAHGLAGSYEQYF. The rearrangement uses TRBV4-3 and TRBJ2-7; 9 bases align to TRBD2. This CDR3 region has 17 residues. Germline CDR1 and CDR2: LGHNA and YSLEER. The trim removed 1 base at V and 4 bases at J, leaving 11 bases unmatched.

This clonotype was recorded at least ten times. This chain uses TRBV19 with TRBJ2-1, with 14 nucleotides matching TRBD2. The germline gives CDR1 LNHDA, CDR2 SQIVND (reference sequence). The CDR3 runs 18 residues. J was trimmed by 5 bases and V by 6 bases; bases with no gene match: 12. This CDR3 reads CASRSGLAGVVANNEQFF. The CDR3, as DNA: TGTGCCAGTAGATCGGGACTAGCGGGAGTGGTAGCTAACAATGAGCAGTTCTTC. The entire variable domain, with the rest obtained from reference TRBV19 and TRBJ2-1, is as follows: DGGITQSPKYLFRKEGQNVTLSCEQNLNHDAMYWYRQDPGQGLRLIYYSQIVNDFQKGDIAEGYSVSREKKESFPLTVTSAQKNPTAFYLCASRSGLAGVVANNEQFFGPGTRLTVL.

The rearrangement joins TRBV9 to TRBJ2-3; D is uncertain. CDR3 length: 15 amino acids. V gave up 0 bases and J gave up 1 base, with 9 bases separating them. CDR1 is SGDLS, CDR2 YYNGEE, per germline. This chain's CDR3 is CASSVGSFGTDTQYF. The CDR3 DNA follows: TGTGCCAGCAGCGTAGGGTCATTTGGCACAGATACGCAGTATTTT.

With respect to this clonotype: A much more abundant neighbour one base away suggests this may be a read error. The V and J genes are TRBV3-1 and TRBJ2-1; a possible D gene is TRBD1 (6 bases). This CDR3 spans 13 amino acids. Germline CDR1 is LGHDT and CDR2 is YNNKEL (reference sequence). V was trimmed by 0 bases and J by 10 bases, leaving 10 bases between them. The CDR3 DNA is TGTGCCAGCAGCCAAGAGGGGGCCTACGAGCAGTTCTTC. It specifies CASSQEGAYEQFF.

The chain employs TRBV5-1 and TRBJ2-2; a weak D match, TRBD2 (5 bases). The V end lost 3 bases, the J end lost 0 bases, and 12 bases lay between the germline ends. The V gene's germline CDR1 is SGHRS and CDR2 YFSETQ. This CDR3 has 16 amino acids. The CDR3 sequence: CASSWASGSNTGELFF. CDR3 coding DNA: TGCGCCAGCAGCTGGGCCAGCGGCTCGAACACCGGGGAGCTGTTTTTT.

CDR3 nucleotide sequence: TGTGCCAGCAGCTTAGGTGAAATCTGGACTTATGGCTACACCTTC. It is translated as CASSLGEIWTYGYTF. The V gene is TRBV7-2, the J gene TRBJ1-2; D unclear. The germline CDR1 and CDR2 sequences are SGHTA and FQGNSA. CDR3 size: 15 residues. Trimming removed 1 base at V and 5 bases at J, with 14 bases between.

This clonotype showed up just a few times. CDR3 region: CASSPSGLAGINEQFF. DNA for the CDR3: TGTGCCAGCAGCCCATCGGGACTAGCGGGGATTAATGAGCAGTTCTTC. The chain recombines TRBV7-3 with TRBJ2-1; 13 bases line up with TRBD2. The junction had 8 bases not matched to a gene; V was cut back by 5 bases and J by 7 bases. CDR3 length equals 16 residues. CDR1 is SGHTA, CDR2 FQGTGA, per germline.

The CDR3 DNA reads as TGTGCCAGCAGCCTCGGAGCGGGAGAAGATACGCAGTATTTT. Residues: CASSLGAGEDTQYF. The V and J genes are TRBV3-1 and TRBJ2-3, with 8 bases that match TRBD2. Trimming removed 4 bases from V and 5 bases from J; junction bases left unmatched: 5. Germline CDR1 reads LGHDT; CDR2 reads YNNKEL (reference sequence). The CDR3 is 14 residues long.

This sequence joins TRBV29-1 and TRBJ2-1, with 12 bases lining up with TRBD2. This CDR3 is built from 17 residues. The V gene end was trimmed by 0 bases and the J gene end by 5 bases; junction bases not matched to a gene: 8. From germline, CDR1 is SQVTM and CDR2 ANQGSEA. CDR3: CSVEDPKTSGSDNEQFF. The DNA for the CDR3 is TGCAGCGTTGAAGATCCCAAGACTAGCGGGAGTGACAATGAGCAGTTCTTC.

The chain links TRBV5-1 to TRBJ2-5; 8 bases map to TRBD1. The CDR3 spans 15 residues. Germline values: CDR1 SGHRS, CDR2 YFSETQ. Germline trimming cut 3 bases from V and 11 bases from J; bases unmatched to any gene: 15. CDR3 sequence: CASSSPGQAIWEQYF. The CDR3 DNA reads as TGCGCCAGCAGCTCTCCGGGACAGGCCATTTGGGAGCAGTACTTC.

This clonotype was observed a handful of times. The chain couples TRBV28 to TRBJ2-1, with TRBD1 matching over 8 bases. From germline, CDR1 is MDHEN and CDR2 SYDVKM. This CDR3 has 13 residues. V shed 6 bases, J shed 9 bases, and the junction held 7 bases outside the gene matches. CDR3 nucleotides: TGTGCCAGCAGCCCGGACAGGGTTTCTGAGCAGTTCTTC. It yields the protein CASSPDRVSEQFF.

The CDR3 loop is CASSLAWGTSGAGEQFF. CDR3 bases: TGTGCCAGCAGCTTAGCGTGGGGGACTAGCGGGGCCGGGGAGCAGTTCTTC. V is TRBV7-2 and J is TRBJ2-1; 13 positions match TRBD2. Germline-derived CDR1 and CDR2 are SGHTA and FQGNSA. V dropped 0 bases and J dropped 10; count of bases not matched to a gene: 9. This CDR3 region has 17 residues.

This clonotype has a count of ten or more. The rearrangement links TRBV14 to TRBJ2-3; no definite D call. The CDR3 contains 16 residues. CDR1 is SGHDN, CDR2 FVKESK, per germline. Trimming removed 2 bases from V and 2 bases from J, with 14 bases in between. The CDR3 region is CASSQMAGAPTDTQYF. Written as DNA, the CDR3 is TGTGCCAGCAGCCAAATGGCTGGAGCACCCACAGATACGCAGTATTTT.

The genes are TRBV29-1 and TRBJ2-3; D may correspond to TRBD1 or TRBD2 (5 bases each). Germline CDR1 reads SQVTM; CDR2 reads ANQGSEA. This CDR3 has 13 amino acids. With 5 bases removed from V and 0 bases from J, the gap between germline ends came to 9 bases. The CDR3 is CSVQGPSTDTQYF. CDR3 in DNA: TGCAGCGTTCAGGGACCTAGCACAGATACGCAGTATTTT.

The V and J genes are TRBV3-1 and TRBJ2-5, with D unclear. The V end lost 0 bases, the J end lost 11 bases, and 16 bases lay between the germline ends. The CDR3 loop spans 14 amino acids. CDR1 and CDR2 (germline): LGHDT, YNNKEL (reference sequence). The CDR3 DNA follows: TGTGCCAGCAGCCAAGATCTCCGATACAATGAGCAGTACTTC. Its translation is CASSQDLRYNEQYF.

A word on this clonotype: Since a much larger clone is just one base distant, this may be a read error. The V call is TRBV29-1, the J call TRBJ2-3, with TRBD2 identical over 7 bases. The CDR3 extends over 12 amino acids. CDR1 and CDR2 (germline): SQVTM, ANQGSEA. The ends lost 2 bases at V and 5 bases at J; junction bases unmatched: 1. The DNA for the CDR3 is TGCAGCGTTGAATCGGGGGGAGATACGCAGTATTTT. It translates to CSVESGGDTQYF.

This clonotype was seen many times. The chain is built from TRBV9 and TRBJ2-5; D may be TRBD1 or TRBD2 (5 bases each). Per germline, CDR1 SGDLS and CDR2 YYNGEE. CDR3 size: 14 residues. V lost 3 bases and J lost 6, with 15 bases in between. Written as DNA, the CDR3 is TGTGCCAGCAGCGAATCAGGGACGACAAAGACCCAGTACTTC. Amino acid sequence: CASSESGTTKTQYF.

In its sample, this clonotype was seen many times. This chain joins TRBV2 and TRBJ2-1; perhaps D is TRBD1 or TRBD2 (6 bases each). There are 15 residues in the CDR3. Trimming left V 7 bases short and J 7 bases short, with 20 bases between. CDR1 is SNHLY and CDR2 is FYNNEI in the germline V gene. The CDR3 is CASTDGGGFGNEQFF. The CDR3 DNA reads as TGTGCCAGCACCGACGGGGGCGGTTTTGGGAATGAGCAGTTCTTC. Full variable domain (remainder filled in from reference TRBV2 and TRBJ2-1): EPEVTQTPSHQVTQMGQEVILRCVPISNHLYFYWYRQILGQKVEFLVSFYNNEISEKSEIFDDQFSVERPDGSNFTLKIRSTKLEDSAMYFCASTDGGGFGNEQFFGPGTRLTVL.